This T cell receptor (beta chain) originates from a study of T-cell reconstitution after alpha-beta-depleted transplantation in children. Findings and caveats of the study: Two months or so post-transplant, alpha-beta T cells reportedly derived from several hundred expanded graft clones. One year post-transplant, T-cell counts and diversity were largely derived from T cells produced anew.

This clonotype occurred once. Its antigen remains unidentified. The conserved phenylalanine or tryptophan is not found at the CDR3 terminus, so this likely reflects a read error. Germline V gene sequence: CDR1 MNHEY, CDR2 SMNVEV (reference sequence). The CDR3 is 15 amino acids. V gave up 4 bases and J gave up 6 bases, with 18 bases separating them. Unique molecular identifiers were incorporated when the TCRbeta library was constructed. MiXCR, applied by TCRdb to the PCR reads, yields one record per CDR3 protein. The table has under 250,000 distinct CDR3 sequences, 5.5% to 7% seen once. This TCR derives from a boy between 2 and 10 years old with acute lymphoblastic leukemia, due to receive a stem cell transplant. V usage is TRBV27 and J usage is TRBJ1-1; the D is unclear. Here the sequenced sample was PBMCs, taken before TCRalphabeta/CD19-depleted stem cell transplant. This CDR3 is CASSSRMVGSAEAFL. CDR3 nucleotide sequence: TGTGCCAGCAGTTCGCGAATGGTAGGCTCTGCTGAAGCTTTCTTA.